These 27 T cell receptor beta chains share one sample of origin, sequenced in a study of CXCR3-negative and CXCR3-positive naive CD8 T cells. Via 5' RACE with UMI labels, TRB cDNA libraries were prepared. For each CDR3 protein, TCRdb gives one entry from its re-call of the 5' RACE reads, without DNA. The sample has 35,000 to 45,000 distinct CDR3 sequences; the top ten hold around 1.9%. The sequenced material came from naive CXCR3- CD8+ T cells from blood. The subset was: CD45RO-CCR7+CD27+CD95- naive CD8+ T cells lacking CXCR3 (TNR3-). The receptor set was obtained from a human donor in good health. Some clones in this sample may be carry-over from other donors' samples.

The chain is built from TRBV20-1 and TRBJ2-7; as DNA is missing, the TRBD1 call by TCRdb cannot be tested. The CDR3 loop spans 13 amino acids. Germline assignment: CDR1 DFQATT and CDR2 SNEGSKA (reference sequence). This CDR3 is CSVGTHSSYEQYF.

The chain joins TRBV6-2 or TRBV6-3 to TRBJ2-3; no DNA is available, so the TRBD2 call from TCRdb remains unchecked. The CDR3 loop spans 12 amino acids. The germline V gene encodes CDR1 MNHEY and CDR2 SVGEGT. The CDR3 sequence: CASSVTSGEEYF.

The gene calls are TRBV5-6 and TRBJ2-1; the TCRdb call, TRBD1, lacks DNA for checking. This CDR3 comprises 13 residues. Germline CDR1 is SGHDT and CDR2 is YYEEEE. CDR3 region: CASSWDRAGEQFF.

The chain employs TRBV11-2 and TRBJ2-7; TCRdb outputs TRBD1, but without DNA this stays unchecked. This CDR3 has 14 residues. Germline CDR1 SGHAT, CDR2 FQNNGV. CDR3 region: CASSSGGASYEQYF.

The rearrangement links TRBV29-1 to TRBJ1-2. Germline V CDR1 and CDR2: SQVTM, ANQGSEA. This CDR3 is built from 12 residues. The CDR3 sequence is CSVEEGSYGYTF.

V is TRBV7-2 and J is TRBJ2-7. The CDR3 totals 15 residues. Per the germline V gene, CDR1 is SGHTA and CDR2 is FQGNSA. Here the CDR3 reads CASSFFGDELLEQYF.

The chain couples TRBV15 to TRBJ2-1; TCRdb calls TRBD2, which cannot be checked without DNA. Germline V gives CDR1 LNHNV, CDR2 YYDKDF (reference sequence). The CDR3 sequence is 14 residues long. CDR3 residues: CATSRDGGYNEQFF.

The V and J genes are TRBV7-6 and TRBJ2-5. This CDR3 has 15 residues. The germline gives CDR1 SGHVS, CDR2 FNYEAQ. CDR3 amino acids: CASSLEVGSPETQYF.

The chain combines TRBV29-1 with TRBJ2-5; TCRdb picks TRBD1, but there is no DNA to check that call. The CDR3 loop spans 13 amino acids. CDR1 SQVTM and CDR2 ANQGSEA come from the germline V gene. The CDR3 sequence: CSVEGRGQETQYF.

J is TRBJ2-6 and V is TRBV29-1. From germline, CDR1 is SQVTM and CDR2 ANQGSEA. This CDR3 is 15 amino acids long. The CDR3 region is CSVEDRQPGANVLTF.

The gene calls are TRBV4-3 and TRBJ2-3; TCRdb's assignment of TRBD1 cannot be checked, as there is no DNA. This CDR3 spans 18 amino acids. Germline V gene lookup returns CDR1 LGHNA and CDR2 YSLEER. The CDR3 reads CASSQDRRALTAGDTQYF.

This clonotype is called medium-sized based on its frequency. The chain couples TRBV10-3 to TRBJ1-1. The V gene's germline CDR1 is ENHRY and CDR2 SYGVKD. The CDR3 contains 16 residues. The CDR3 sequence is CAISEPQSGVRTEAFF.

The chain carries TRBV11-3 and TRBJ2-2; TCRdb lists TRBD2, though no DNA is available to test this call. Germline V CDR1 and CDR2: SGHNT, YENEEA. The CDR3 runs 17 residues. CDR3 sequence: CASSPLAGASRTGELFF.

This chain uses TRBV20-1 with TRBJ1-5. This CDR3 has 18 amino acids. Looked up from germline, CDR1 is DFQATT and CDR2 is SNEGSKA (reference sequence). CDR3 loop: CSARDVDSVEYSNQPQHF.

This rearrangement joins TRBV29-1 to TRBJ2-7; TCRdb proposes TRBD1, but this gene call is untestable without DNA. Looked up from germline, CDR1 is SQVTM and CDR2 is ANQGSEA. The CDR3 extends over 13 amino acids. The CDR3 protein is CSAAGTGSYEQYF.

CDR3 in amino acids: CASSFTGGPHEQYF. This chain connects TRBV5-1 to TRBJ2-7. CDR3 size: 14 residues. Germline V lookup: CDR1 SGHRS, CDR2 YFSETQ.

The chain recombines TRBV4-2 with TRBJ2-1; the D call of TRBD2 rests on TCRdb alone, since no DNA is present to check it. Germline loops: CDR1 LGHNA, CDR2 YNFKEQ. The CDR3 has 18 amino acids. The CDR3: CASSQVVVGRATYNEQFF.

The chain is built from TRBV28 and TRBJ2-7; without DNA, the TCRdb call of TRBD2 cannot be checked. The CDR3 loop spans 13 amino acids. Germline CDR1 reads MDHEN; CDR2 reads SYDVKM. CDR3 region: CASNSGNPYEQYF.

The V and J genes are TRBV29-1 and TRBJ2-2; without DNA, the TCRdb call of TRBD2 cannot be checked. Germline values: CDR1 SQVTM, CDR2 ANQGSEA. The length of the CDR3 is 12 residues. The CDR3 region is CSAEGGEGELFF.

The chain carries TRBV29-1 and TRBJ2-2; no DNA is available, so the TRBD2 call from TCRdb remains unchecked. The V gene's germline CDR1 is SQVTM and CDR2 ANQGSEA. This CDR3 is 14 amino acids long. CDR3: CSVGPVAGTGELFF.

This chain joins TRBV29-1 and TRBJ2-3. Germline V gene data show CDR1 as SQVTM and CDR2 as ANQGSEA. This CDR3 comprises 12 residues. This chain's CDR3 is CSVVKNTDTQYF.

J is TRBJ2-2 and V is TRBV28; without DNA, the TCRdb call of TRBD1 cannot be checked. The CDR3 covers 15 residues. Per the germline V gene, CDR1 is MDHEN and CDR2 is SYDVKM. CDR3 sequence: CASKVTGVNPGELFF.

This clonotype is deemed medium-sized by its frequency. This chain joins TRBV25-1 and TRBJ1-2; the D call of TRBD1 rests on TCRdb alone, since no DNA is present to check it. Germline V lookup: CDR1 MGHDK, CDR2 SYGVNS. The length of the CDR3 is 13 residues. The CDR3: CASRETGAGGYTF.

This sequence joins TRBV20-1 and TRBJ1-2; TCRdb's assignment of TRBD1 cannot be checked, as there is no DNA. From germline, CDR1 is DFQATT and CDR2 SNEGSKA (reference sequence). CDR3 size: 13 residues. CDR3 protein: CSAIGTVNYGYTF.

The gene calls are TRBV5-1 and TRBJ2-2; TCRdb outputs TRBD1, but without DNA this stays unchecked. CDR3 length equals 14 residues. The germline V gene encodes CDR1 SGHRS and CDR2 YFSETQ. The CDR3 sequence is CASSFTGGTGELFF.

This chain uses TRBV5-1 with TRBJ2-2. The CDR3 contains 12 residues. From germline, CDR1 is SGHRS and CDR2 YFSETQ. This CDR3 reads CASSLEGGELFF.

V is TRBV5-6 and J is TRBJ2-7; absent DNA, TCRdb's TRBD1 call cannot be checked. The CDR3 is made up of 14 amino acids. Per germline, CDR1 SGHDT and CDR2 YYEEEE. Here the CDR3 reads CASSFRDRSYEQYF.